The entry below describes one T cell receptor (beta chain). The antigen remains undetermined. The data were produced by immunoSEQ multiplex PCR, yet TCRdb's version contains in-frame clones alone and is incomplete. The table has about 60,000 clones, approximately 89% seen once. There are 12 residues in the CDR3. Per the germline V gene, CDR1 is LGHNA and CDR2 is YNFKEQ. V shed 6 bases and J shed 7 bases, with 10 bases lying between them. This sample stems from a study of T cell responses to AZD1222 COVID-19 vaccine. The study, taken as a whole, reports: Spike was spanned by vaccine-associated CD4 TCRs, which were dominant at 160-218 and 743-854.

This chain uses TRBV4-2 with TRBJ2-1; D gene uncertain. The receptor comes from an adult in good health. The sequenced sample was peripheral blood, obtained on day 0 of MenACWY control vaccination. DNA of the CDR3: TGTGCCAGCAGGGACCCCGGGAATGAGCAGTTCTTC. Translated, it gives CASRDPGNEQFF.